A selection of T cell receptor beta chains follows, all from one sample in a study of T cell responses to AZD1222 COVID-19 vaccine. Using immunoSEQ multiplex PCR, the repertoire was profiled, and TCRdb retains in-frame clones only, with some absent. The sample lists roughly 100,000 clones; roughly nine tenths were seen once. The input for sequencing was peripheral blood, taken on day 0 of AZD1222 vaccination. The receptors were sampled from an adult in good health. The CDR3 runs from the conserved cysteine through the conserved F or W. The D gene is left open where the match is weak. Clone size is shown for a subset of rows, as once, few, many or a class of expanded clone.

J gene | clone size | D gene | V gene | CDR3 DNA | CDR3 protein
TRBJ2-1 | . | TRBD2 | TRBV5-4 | TGTGCCAGCAGCTTGAGCGGGGGGTCCTACAATGAGCAGTTCTTC | CASSLSGGSYNEQFF
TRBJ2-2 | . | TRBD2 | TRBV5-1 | TGCGCCAGCAGCTTGACCGGGACTAGCGGCGGGGAGCTGTTTTTT | CASSLTGTSGGELFF
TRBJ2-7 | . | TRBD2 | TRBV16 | TGTGCCAGCAGCCGAGCGGCGGGGGGCGGCTCCTACGAGCAGTACTTC | CASSRAAGGGSYEQYF
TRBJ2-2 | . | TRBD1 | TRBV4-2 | TGTGCCAGCAGCCAAGATCTCAGGGGGCACACCGGGGAGCTGTTTTTT | CASSQDLRGHTGELFF
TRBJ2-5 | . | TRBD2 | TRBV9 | TGTGCCAGCAGCGTAGCCGGGACTAGCGGATACCCCCAGTACTTC | CASSVAGTSGYPQYF
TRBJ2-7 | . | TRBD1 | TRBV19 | TGTGCCAGTAGTATCCCCGGGACAGGGGACCACGAGCAGTACTTC | CASSIPGTGDHEQYF
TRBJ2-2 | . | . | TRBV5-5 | TGTGCCAGCAGCTGGGAGAACACCGGGGAGCTGTTTTTT | CASSWENTGELFF
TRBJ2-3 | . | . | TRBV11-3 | TGTGCCAGCAGCGAAAGTCAGGGGACAGATACGCAGTATTTT | CASSESQGTDTQYF
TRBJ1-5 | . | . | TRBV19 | TGTGCCAGTAGTCTTCTCAATCAGCCCCAGCATTTT | CASSLLNQPQHF
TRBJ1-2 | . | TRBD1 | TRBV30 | TGTGCCTGGATGCGGGACAGGGTAGGCTACACCTTC | CAWMRDRVGYTF
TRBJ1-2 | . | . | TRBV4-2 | TGTGCCAGCAGCCAAGGGGGGCATTTCGACTACACCTTC | CASSQGGHFDYTF
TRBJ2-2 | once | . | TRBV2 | TGTGCCAGCAGTGAAGCAAGGGAGCTGTTTTTT | CASSEARELFF
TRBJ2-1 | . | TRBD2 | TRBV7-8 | TGTGCCAGCAGCTTAGGTAGCGGGGTTTACAATGAGCAGTTCTTC | CASSLGSGVYNEQFF
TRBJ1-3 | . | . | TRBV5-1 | TGCGCCAGCAGCTTGGCCGGGTACGGAAACACCATATATTTT | CASSLAGYGNTIYF
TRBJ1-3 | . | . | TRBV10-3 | TGTGCCATCAGTGAGTCGACAGGCTCTGGAAACACCATATATTTT | CAISESTGSGNTIYF
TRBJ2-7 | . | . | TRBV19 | TGTGCCAGTATGAGACAGGGAGGGGGATTTGAGCAGTACTTC | CASMRQGGGFEQYF
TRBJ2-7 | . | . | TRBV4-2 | TGTGCCAGCAAAAGAGACAGTGACGAGCAGTACTTC | CASKRDSDEQYF
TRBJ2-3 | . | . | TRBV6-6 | TGTGCCAGCTGGGCTTTACAATACACAGATACGCAGTATTTT | CASWALQYTDTQYF
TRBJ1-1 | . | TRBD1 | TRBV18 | TGTGCCAGCTCAACGGGACAGCAGGCTGAAGCTTTCTTT | CASSTGQQAEAFF
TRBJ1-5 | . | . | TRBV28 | TGTGCCAGCAGATTTTTAGGGGGTACGGGGAATCAGCCCCAGCATTTT | CASRFLGGTGNQPQHF
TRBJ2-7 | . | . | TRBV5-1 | TGCGCCTCCCAATCGGGGGTCGAGCAGTACTTC | CASQSGVEQYF
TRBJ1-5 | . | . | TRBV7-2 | TGTGCCAGCAGCTTAGGACAGATCCCCCGTATAGATCAGCCCCAGCATTTT | CASSLGQIPRIDQPQHF
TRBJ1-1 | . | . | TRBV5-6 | TGTGCCAGCAGCTTGTTTCTCAGGCAGGGTTGGGGTGGAACTGAAGCTTTCTTT | CASSLFLRQGWGGTEAFF
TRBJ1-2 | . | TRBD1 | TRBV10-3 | TGTGCCATCAGTTCCGCCGGACCAGGGGGCTACTATGGCTACACCTTC | CAISSAGPGGYYGYTF
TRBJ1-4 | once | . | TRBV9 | TGTGCCAGCGCCCTTGGGCGGTCAACTAATGAAAAACTGTTTTTT | CASALGRSTNEKLFF
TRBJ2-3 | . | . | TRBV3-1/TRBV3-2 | TGTGCCAGCAGCCCCGGTGGGTTTTGGTCGGTTCCGCAGTATTTT | CASSPGGFWSVPQYF
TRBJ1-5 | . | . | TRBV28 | TGTGCCAGCAGTTCCCCAGGACAGCCAAGGGATCAGCCCCAGCATTTT | CASSSPGQPRDQPQHF
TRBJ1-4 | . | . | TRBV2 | TGTGCCAGCAGAACCCGGGCGCCGGCGGATGAAAAACTGTTTTTT | CASRTRAPADEKLFF
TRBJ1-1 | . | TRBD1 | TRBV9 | TGTGCCAGCAGCCCCCGTCCGGGACAGGGGGGCACTGAAGCTTTCTTT | CASSPRPGQGGTEAFF
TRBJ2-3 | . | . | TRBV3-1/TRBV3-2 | TGTGCCAGCAGAAACCATGGGGATACGCAGTATTTT | CASRNHGDTQYF
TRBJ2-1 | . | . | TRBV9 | TGTGCCAGCAGCGTGGCGCACAATGAGCAGTTCTTC | CASSVAHNEQFF
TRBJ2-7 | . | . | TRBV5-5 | TGTGCCAGCAGCTTGGCGGCGGGGAGCTCCTACGAGCAGTACTTC | CASSLAAGSSYEQYF
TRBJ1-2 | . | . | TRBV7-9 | TGTGCCAGCAGCTTAGAAAATGAGTTGGACTACACCTTC | CASSLENELDYTF
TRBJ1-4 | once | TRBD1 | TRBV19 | TGTGCCAGTGGATCGACAGGGGGTGGTGAAAAACTGTTTTTT | CASGSTGGGEKLFF
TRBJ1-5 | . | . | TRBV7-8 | TGTGCCAGCAGCTTTCCTGGGAGAAATCAGCCCCAGCATTTT | CASSFPGRNQPQHF
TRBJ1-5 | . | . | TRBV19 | TGTGCCAGTAGTATCGGGATCCGCAATCAGCCCCAGCATTTT | CASSIGIRNQPQHF